Listed below are T cell receptor beta chains from one sample, sequenced in a study of siplizumab effects on memory and regulatory T cells. Some clones are missing from TCRdb's copy, which holds only in-frame ones; the method was immunoSEQ multiplex PCR. This table has some 81,000 clones, 85% to 95% appearing once. Source material: CD8+ T cells sorted from blood. The receptors come from a human donor in good health. CDR3s include the opening cysteine and the closing phenylalanine or tryptophan. D genes are given only for firm matches. Clone size is given for some rows only: seen once, a few or many times, or a class if the clone is expanded.

CDR3	DNA	D	size	V	J
CASSLGAIGDTQYF	TGTGCCAGCAGCTTAGGCGCGATCGGAGATACGCAGTATTTT	.	.	TRBV13	TRBJ2-3
CASSEASSTSGKYNEQFF	TGTGCCAGCAGTGAAGCGAGTTCGACTAGCGGAAAATACAATGAGCAGTTCTTC	TRBD2	.	TRBV2	TRBJ2-1
CASSLVGVDTEAFF	TGTGCCAGCAGCTTGGTGGGGGTGGACACTGAAGCTTTCTTT	.	.	TRBV5-4	TRBJ1-1
CASSPDTDTQYF	TGTGCCAGCAGTCCTGACACAGATACGCAGTATTTT	.	.	TRBV27	TRBJ2-3
CSVGPSGDSYEQYF	TGCAGCGTGGGTCCTAGCGGGGACTCCTACGAGCAGTACTTC	TRBD2	.	TRBV29-1	TRBJ2-7
CASSPSPGVRDEQYF	TGCGCCAGCAGCCCCTCCCCGGGAGTACGGGACGAGCAGTACTTC	.	.	TRBV4-1	TRBJ2-7
CASSLVRSTNEKLFF	TGTGCCAGCAGTTTAGTCCGTTCAACTAATGAAAAACTGTTTTTT	.	.	TRBV27	TRBJ1-4
CASSLSPRDYSPEQFF	TGTGCCAGCAGCTTAAGCCCCCGGGACTATAGTCCTGAGCAGTTCTTC	TRBD2	.	TRBV7-3	TRBJ2-1
CASASGGGGEQYF	TGTGCCAGCGCCTCGGGAGGAGGGGGCGAGCAGTACTTC	.	.	TRBV7-9	TRBJ2-7
CASTAAPYGYTF	TGTGCCAGCACTGCCGCTCCCTATGGCTACACCTTC	.	.	TRBV11-2	TRBJ1-2
CASSLGTSGTYEQYF	TGCGCCAGCAGCTTAGGGACTAGCGGGACCTACGAGCAGTACTTC	TRBD2	.	TRBV4-1	TRBJ2-7
CASDQGNEQFF	TGTGCCAGCGACCAGGGAAATGAGCAGTTCTTC	.	.	TRBV5-4	TRBJ2-1
CASSLGGLAGVLQETQYF	TGTGCCAGCAGCTTAGGAGGGCTAGCGGGAGTACTCCAAGAGACCCAGTACTTC	TRBD2	once	TRBV13	TRBJ2-5
CASSAGTGTYEQYF	TGTGCCAGCAGCGCCGGGACAGGGACATACGAGCAGTACTTC	TRBD1	.	TRBV11-1	TRBJ2-7
CADRLGEKLFF	TGTGCCGACCGACTTGGTGAAAAACTGTTTTTT	.	.	TRBV5-8	TRBJ1-4
CASSPTDYSNQPQHF	TGTGCCAGCAGCCCCACGGACTATAGCAATCAGCCCCAGCATTTT	.	.	TRBV7-6	TRBJ1-5
CASSPSGTGGSTF	TGTGCCAGCAGCCCCTCCGGGACAGGGGGGAGTACCTTC	TRBD1	.	TRBV9	TRBJ1-2
CASSPPTSGRQPGGEQFF	TGTGCCAGCAGCCCCCCCACTAGCGGGAGACAACCGGGGGGTGAGCAGTTCTTC	TRBD2	.	TRBV7-6	TRBJ2-1
CAVGAGNEQYF	TGTGCCGTTGGGGCCGGCAACGAGCAGTACTTC	.	.	TRBV10-3	TRBJ2-7
CASSQVWGSGNEQFF	TGTGCCAGCAGCCAAGTTTGGGGTAGTGGGAATGAGCAGTTCTTC	.	.	TRBV14	TRBJ2-1
CASSLSGLAGDEQYF	TGTGCCAGCAGCTTATCCGGACTAGCGGGAGACGAGCAGTACTTC	TRBD2	once	TRBV7-2	TRBJ2-7
CASSHPVSNGNTEAFF	TGTGCCAGCAGTCACCCAGTTAGTAATGGAAACACTGAAGCTTTCTTT	.	once	TRBV28	TRBJ1-1
CASSIAGGQLYNEQFF	TGTGCCAGTAGTATAGCGGGAGGGCAACTATACAATGAGCAGTTCTTC	TRBD2	.	TRBV19	TRBJ2-1
CASSYSGDYEQYF	TGTGCCAGCAGTTACTCGGGGGATTACGAGCAGTACTTC	.	.	TRBV6-5	TRBJ2-7
CASSPRGGQASYEQYF	TGCGCCAGCAGCCCACGGGGGGGACAGGCCTCCTACGAGCAGTACTTC	.	.	TRBV4-1	TRBJ2-7
CACDGAGGMGTDTQYF	TGTGCCTGCGACGGAGCGGGAGGGATGGGCACAGATACGCAGTATTTT	TRBD2	.	TRBV30	TRBJ2-3
CASSLKGPRAGGNYNEQFF	TGTGCCAGCAGCTTGAAAGGACCGCGAGCGGGAGGGAACTACAATGAGCAGTTCTTC	TRBD2	.	TRBV5-6	TRBJ2-1
CASTEYVRADYGYTF	TGTGCCAGCACTGAATATGTCAGGGCAGACTATGGCTACACCTTC	.	.	TRBV2	TRBJ1-2
CASSPAGTEPLYNSPLHF	TGTGCCAGCAGTCCGGCCGGGACCGAACCGCTATATAATTCACCCCTCCACTTT	.	once	TRBV27	TRBJ1-6
CASSLRQAIYEQYF	TGTGCCAGCAGCTTACGACAGGCCATTTACGAGCAGTACTTC	.	.	TRBV5-4	TRBJ2-7
CASSLGLAGSYEQYF	TGTGCCAGCAGCTTGGGACTAGCGGGGTCCTACGAGCAGTACTTC	TRBD2	.	TRBV11-2	TRBJ2-7
CASSGTGINYGYTF	TGTGCCAGCAGTGGGACAGGTATTAACTATGGCTACACCTTC	TRBD1	.	TRBV27	TRBJ1-2
CASSLSFIGGTDTQYF	TGTGCCAGCAGTTTATCTTTTATCGGAGGCACAGATACGCAGTATTTT	.	.	TRBV27	TRBJ2-3
CASSIPRGEGQLGTQYF	TGTGCCAGTAGTATTCCACGAGGGGAGGGGCAATTGGGTACGCAGTATTTT	TRBD2	.	TRBV19	TRBJ2-3
CASSQEARVLDRVQFF	TGTGCCAGCAGCCAAGAAGCCAGGGTCTTGGACAGGGTGCAGTTCTTC	TRBD1	.	TRBV14	TRBJ2-1
CASSIEGTSAGYTF	TGTGCCAGTAGTATAGAAGGGACTTCGGCGGGCTACACCTTC	.	.	TRBV19	TRBJ1-2